This entry lists 5 T cell receptor beta chains sequenced from one sample in a study of T-cell memory formation after mild COVID-19. MiXCR was run by TCRdb on the 5' RACE reads, yielding one entry per CDR3 protein. The sample includes around 200,000 distinct CDR3 sequences, less than 20% of them seen just once. Sample: PBMCs or a T cell subset sorted from them (not recorded which). All receptors come from a man aged 18 to 29 who had mild COVID-19 (a few samples of this study predate the infection). Cell type and time point are not known.

Points on this clonotype: Likely a read error: the CDR3 ends without its conserved phenylalanine or tryptophan. The DNA is left out, because the CDR3 cannot be placed on it with certainty; the CDR3 is given as TCRdb lists it. The rearrangement joins TRBV6-1 to TRBJ2-5; the tabulated D call, TRBD2, remains unverified against the DNA. The CDR3 adds up to 15 amino acids, both ends counted. Germline assignment: CDR1 MNHNS and CDR2 SASEGT. The CDR3 loop is CASRKTPGTSGPGSH.

In this sample, this clonotype turned up a few times. The chain joins TRBV6-1 to TRBJ1-5, with D perhaps matching TRBD1 (6 bases). The germline gives CDR1 MNHNS, CDR2 SASEGT. The CDR3 is 16 amino acids. Trimming removed 1 base from V and 0 bases from J, with 10 bases in between. CDR3 coding DNA: TGTGCCAGCAGTGAAGGCCAGGGGAATAGCAATCAGCCCCAGCATTTT. Its protein product is CASSEGQGNSNQPQHF.

The sample holds a few counts of this clonotype. The chain uses TRBV28 and TRBJ1-6, with 7 bases lining up with TRBD1. Germline trimming cut 3 bases from V and 10 bases from J; bases unmatched to any gene: 9. From germline, CDR1 is MDHEN and CDR2 SYDVKM. There are 15 residues in the CDR3. The CDR3 nucleotides are TGTGCCAGCAGTTTGCCCGACAGGGACTCATCACCCCTCCACTTT. It specifies CASSLPDRDSSPLHF. Variable domain in full (rest from reference TRBV28 and TRBJ1-6): DVKVTQSSRYLVKRTGEKVFLECVQDMDHENMFWYRQDPGLGLRLIYFSYDVKMKEKGDIPEGYSVSREKKERFSLILESASTNQTSMYLCASSLPDRDSSPLHFGNGTRLTVT.

The J gene is TRBJ1-1, the V gene TRBV11-2; tentative D call: TRBD1 (6 bases). CDR1 and CDR2 (germline): SGHAT, FQNNGV. This CDR3 has 15 residues. V shed 4 bases and J shed 2 bases, with 14 bases lying between them. CDR3 DNA sequence: TGTGCCAGCAGCTCCCAACTGGGGGGCAACACTGAAGCTTTCTTT. Encoded protein: CASSSQLGGNTEAFF.

This clonotype was seen just once. The chain carries TRBV12-3 or TRBV12-4 and TRBJ1-2; possibly TRBD1 for D (5 bases). V lost 3 bases and J lost 4, with 15 bases in between. The CDR3 contains 15 residues. The CDR3 bases are TGTGCCAGCAGTTTCGCCCGCTGGGGGGGCTATGGCTACACCTTC. This codes for CASSFARWGGYGYTF.